This T cell receptor beta chain was recovered during a study of blood T cell repertoires in COVID-19. Looked up from germline, CDR1 is SGHNT and CDR2 is YYREEE (reference sequence). The V gene lost 4 bases and the J gene lost 2 bases, with 12 bases spanning the gap. The CDR3 has 14 amino acids. TCRdb's table, derived via immunoSEQ multiplex PCR, lists solely in-frame clones and lacks some. The sample holds about 57,000 clones, 75% to 90% seen once. The sample comprised peripheral blood. The receptor was isolated from an elderly woman with COVID-19, enrolled during active disease. The chain uses TRBV5-4 and TRBJ1-2; D might be TRBD1 (5 bases). The CDR3 DNA follows: TGTGCCAGCAGCCAGGACACAACAAACTATGGCTACACCTTC. This encodes CASSQDTTNYGYTF. Combining the CDR3 with reference TRBV5-4 and TRBJ1-2 gives the whole variable domain ETGVTQSPTHLIKTRGQQVTLRCSSQSGHNTVSWYQQALGQGPQFIFQYYREEENGRGNFPPRFSGLQFPNYSSELNVNALELDDSALYLCASSQDTTNYGYTFGSGTRLTVV.